Listed below are T cell receptor beta chains from one sample, sequenced in a study of blood T cell repertoires in COVID-19. Measured with immunoSEQ multiplex PCR; TCRdb has only the in-frame clones, and not every one. Of roughly 160,000 clones in the sample, roughly 81% were seen once. Input material: peripheral blood. Source of these receptors: a woman older than 75 with COVID-19, enrolled during active disease. The CDR3 runs from the conserved cysteine through the conserved F or W. D genes are given only for firm matches. Clone size is given for some rows only: seen once, a few or many times, or a class if the clone is expanded.

D: .; size: few; J: TRBJ1-1; V: TRBV5-1; CDR3: CASSLFSEHTEAFF; DNA: TGCGCCAGCAGCTTGTTTTCGGAGCACACTGAAGCTTTCTTT
D: TRBD2; size: .; J: TRBJ2-3; V: TRBV20-1; CDR3: CSASFSLAGGPDTQYF; DNA: TGCAGTGCTAGTTTTTCCTTAGCGGGAGGGCCAGATACGCAGTATTTT
D: .; size: .; J: TRBJ1-3; V: TRBV10-1; CDR3: CASKSGNSGNTIYF; DNA: TGCGCCAGCAAGTCGGGGAACTCTGGAAACACCATATATTTT
D: TRBD1; size: few; J: TRBJ2-3; V: TRBV5-4; CDR3: CASTLARGPVDTQYF; DNA: TGTGCCAGCACCCTTGCCAGGGGGCCGGTAGATACGCAGTATTTT
D: TRBD1; size: .; J: TRBJ1-5; V: TRBV7-3; CDR3: CASSPGQGPQHF; DNA: TGTGCCAGCAGCCCCGGACAGGGGCCCCAGCATTTT
D: TRBD2; size: few; J: TRBJ2-1; V: TRBV5-1; CDR3: CASSDGLADLNEQFF; DNA: TGCGCCAGCAGCGACGGACTAGCGGACCTCAATGAGCAGTTCTTC
D: .; size: .; J: TRBJ1-5; V: TRBV20-1; CDR3: CSASGGAFNQPQHF; DNA: TGCAGTGCCAGTGGGGGAGCTTTCAATCAGCCCCAGCATTTT
D: TRBD2; size: .; J: TRBJ2-1; V: TRBV24-1; CDR3: CATSAGLAGHNEQFF; DNA: TGTGCCACCAGTGCCGGACTAGCGGGGCACAATGAGCAGTTCTTC
D: .; size: .; J: TRBJ1-4; V: TRBV19; CDR3: CASKRQFNEKLFF; DNA: TGTGCCAGCAAACGACAGTTTAATGAAAAACTGTTTTTT
D: .; size: .; J: TRBJ1-4; V: TRBV15; CDR3: CATSAPGLMGEKLFF; DNA: TGTGCCACCAGCGCGCCAGGGTTAATGGGTGAAAAACTGTTTTTT
D: TRBD1; size: once; J: TRBJ2-5; V: TRBV18; CDR3: CASSPFQGARETQYF; DNA: TGTGCCAGCTCACCATTCCAGGGGGCACGAGAGACCCAGTACTTC
D: .; size: .; J: TRBJ2-2; V: TRBV19; CDR3: CASSIGRGTGELFF; DNA: TGTGCCAGTAGTATAGGGCGGGGAACCGGGGAGCTGTTTTTT
D: TRBD2; size: .; J: TRBJ2-4; V: TRBV18; CDR3: CASSPRETSVIAKNIQYF; DNA: TGTGCCAGCTCACCACGGGAAACTAGCGTCATCGCCAAAAACATTCAGTACTTC
D: TRBD2; size: once; J: TRBJ2-3; V: TRBV5-1; CDR3: CASSLGTSGRLTDTQYF; DNA: TGCGCCAGCAGTCTAGGGACTAGCGGGAGGTTAACAGATACGCAGTATTTT
D: TRBD2; size: .; J: TRBJ2-3; V: TRBV11-3; CDR3: CASAGGETQYF; DNA: TGTGCCAGCGCGGGGGGGGAGACGCAGTATTTT
D: .; size: few; J: TRBJ2-2; V: TRBV4-2; CDR3: CASSQVYTGELFF; DNA: TGTGCCAGCAGCCAAGTATACACCGGGGAGCTGTTTTTT
D: .; size: .; J: TRBJ1-1; V: TRBV2; CDR3: CASSAEQGTEAFF; DNA: TGTGCCAGCAGTGCTGAACAGGGCACTGAAGCTTTCTTT
D: .; size: .; J: TRBJ2-2; V: TRBV6-4; CDR3: CASSDFLNTGELFF; DNA: TGTGCCAGCAGTGACTTCCTGAACACCGGGGAGCTGTTTTTT
D: .; size: .; J: TRBJ2-5; V: TRBV5-1; CDR3: CASSLGTGRGEETQYF; DNA: TGCGCCAGCAGCCTAGGTACAGGGAGGGGAGAGGAGACCCAGTACTTC
D: TRBD2; size: .; J: TRBJ2-7; V: TRBV27; CDR3: CASRLGASGSFSEQYF; DNA: TGTGCCAGCAGGTTAGGGGCTAGCGGGAGTTTCTCCGAGCAGTACTTC
D: .; size: .; J: TRBJ1-1; V: TRBV18; CDR3: CASSPLGTLNTEAFF; DNA: TGTGCCAGCTCACCACTCGGGACTCTGAACACTGAAGCTTTCTTT
D: TRBD1; size: .; J: TRBJ2-2; V: TRBV30; CDR3: CAWSVGTANTGELFF; DNA: TGTGCCTGGAGTGTCGGGACAGCGAACACCGGGGAGCTGTTTTTT
D: .; size: few; J: TRBJ2-2; V: TRBV5-1; CDR3: CASSLAPGGELFF; DNA: TGCGCCAGCAGCTTGGCCCCAGGCGGGGAGCTGTTTTTT
D: .; size: .; J: TRBJ2-5; V: TRBV5-1; CDR3: CASSLDTQETQYF; DNA: TGCGCCAGCAGCTTGGACACCCAAGAGACCCAGTACTTC
D: TRBD1; size: .; J: TRBJ2-3; V: TRBV7-2; CDR3: CASSTGQGSPFFPRNTQYF; DNA: TGTGCCAGCAGCACCGGACAGGGGTCGCCCTTTTTCCCCCGGAATACGCAGTATTTT
D: TRBD1; size: .; J: TRBJ1-5; V: TRBV19; CDR3: CASSTIAGTGTQHF; DNA: TGTGCCAGTAGTACGATAGCCGGGACAGGTACCCAGCATTTT
D: .; size: .; J: TRBJ1-5; V: TRBV30; CDR3: CAWSDAGNQPQHF; DNA: TGTGCCTGGAGTGATGCAGGGAATCAGCCCCAGCATTTT
D: TRBD2; size: .; J: TRBJ2-7; V: TRBV5-1; CDR3: CASSILAGSSHEQYF; DNA: TGCGCCAGCAGCATACTAGCGGGATCGTCCCACGAGCAGTACTTC
D: TRBD1; size: .; J: TRBJ2-2; V: TRBV19; CDR3: CASQWKPLGTANTGELFF; DNA: TGTGCCAGTCAATGGAAGCCCCTTGGGACAGCGAACACCGGGGAGCTGTTTTTT
D: .; size: few; J: TRBJ2-7; V: TRBV4-3; CDR3: CASSQESLGGYEQYF; DNA: TGCGCCAGCAGCCAAGAGTCGCTAGGAGGCTACGAGCAGTACTTC
D: .; size: .; J: TRBJ2-3; V: TRBV7-3; CDR3: CASSFGGGTDTQYF; DNA: TGTGCCAGCAGCTTTGGGGGAGGAACAGATACGCAGTATTTT
D: TRBD2; size: .; J: TRBJ2-5; V: TRBV29-1; CDR3: CSVEPGGAETQYF; DNA: TGCAGCGTTGAGCCGGGAGGGGCAGAGACCCAGTACTTC
D: .; size: .; J: TRBJ2-4; V: TRBV2; CDR3: CASSDAGEGDIQYF; DNA: TGTGCCAGCAGTGATGCAGGGGAGGGGGACATTCAGTACTTC
D: .; size: .; J: TRBJ2-1; V: TRBV11-2; CDR3: CASSPRLPLLYNEQFF; DNA: TGTGCCAGCAGCCCTCGACTACCCCTACTCTACAATGAGCAGTTCTTC
D: .; size: .; J: TRBJ1-2; V: TRBV2; CDR3: CASSDRGHYGYTF; DNA: TGTGCCAGCAGTGACAGGGGCCACTATGGCTACACCTTC
D: .; size: .; J: TRBJ2-3; V: TRBV12-3/TRBV12-4; CDR3: CASSSSVNTQYF; DNA: TGTGCCAGCAGCTCCTCGGTTAATACGCAGTATTTT
D: .; size: .; J: TRBJ1-1; V: TRBV5-5; CDR3: CASSLLTGSPEAFF; DNA: TGTGCCAGCAGCTTGTTAACAGGGTCCCCTGAAGCTTTCTTT
D: .; size: .; J: TRBJ2-2; V: TRBV4-2; CDR3: CASSHYTGELFF; DNA: TGTGCCAGCAGCCACTACACCGGGGAGCTGTTTTTT
D: .; size: .; J: TRBJ1-6; V: TRBV6-5; CDR3: CASSGWNSPLHF; DNA: TGTGCCAGCTCCGGGTGGAATTCACCCCTCCACTTT
D: TRBD2; size: .; J: TRBJ2-5; V: TRBV6-2/TRBV6-3; CDR3: CASSYLAGAGETQYF; DNA: TGTGCCAGCAGTTACCTAGCGGGGGCGGGAGAGACCCAGTACTTC
D: .; size: .; J: TRBJ2-3; V: TRBV27; CDR3: CASGGASDTQYF; DNA: TGCGCCTCTGGGGGGGCATCGGATACGCAGTATTTT
D: TRBD2; size: .; J: TRBJ2-5; V: TRBV5-4; CDR3: CASSLPTGGQETQYF; DNA: TGTGCCAGCAGCTTGCCCACGGGGGGACAAGAGACCCAGTACTTC
D: .; size: .; J: TRBJ2-2; V: TRBV19; CDR3: CASNRELNTGELFF; DNA: TGTGCCAGTAATCGGGAACTAAACACCGGGGAGCTGTTTTTT
D: TRBD1; size: .; J: TRBJ2-7; V: TRBV10-3; CDR3: CAISEGQATYEQYF; DNA: TGTGCCATCAGCGAGGGACAGGCGACCTACGAGCAGTACTTC
D: .; size: .; J: TRBJ1-1; V: TRBV28; CDR3: CASSLIIGGGMNTEAFF; DNA: TGTGCCAGCAGTTTAATCATCGGGGGAGGGATGAACACTGAAGCTTTCTTT
D: .; size: .; J: TRBJ1-1; V: TRBV7-3; CDR3: CASSQNGHTEAFF; DNA: TGTGCCAGCAGCCAAAATGGGCACACTGAAGCTTTCTTT
D: TRBD1; size: .; J: TRBJ1-1; V: TRBV3-1/TRBV3-2; CDR3: CASSHADRGTEAFF; DNA: TGTGCCAGCAGCCACGCCGACAGGGGAACTGAAGCTTTCTTT
D: .; size: .; J: TRBJ1-6; V: TRBV19; CDR3: CASARESDSPLHF; DNA: TGTGCCAGTGCTAGGGAGTCCGATTCACCCCTCCACTTT
D: .; size: .; J: TRBJ2-4; V: TRBV19; CDR3: CASSVTGRGYIQYF; DNA: TGTGCCAGTAGTGTAACAGGGAGGGGGTACATTCAGTACTTC
D: .; size: .; J: TRBJ2-3; V: TRBV15; CDR3: CATSREGGGTTDTQYF; DNA: TGTGCCACCAGCAGAGAAGGGGGCGGGACCACAGATACGCAGTATTTT
D: .; size: .; J: TRBJ2-1; V: TRBV28; CDR3: CASSFVGALVEQFF; DNA: TGTGCCAGCAGTTTCGTAGGGGCCCTGGTGGAGCAGTTCTTC